The source of this TCR beta chain is a study of beta chain features in type 1 diabetes. Every isolated RNA sample was fully reverse transcribed, so sequencing captured expressed TCRB transcripts. The protocol was immunoSEQ multiplex PCR, while the TCRdb copy is restricted to in-frame clones and leaves out a portion. The table lists about 250,000 clones, approximately 14% of them singletons. As concerns this clone: At one end the junction does not follow the germline gene, possibly because of a read error.

Sequencing was done on a sample of naive CD4+ T cells from blood. This sequence was found in a woman in her thirties or forties in good health.

The CDR3 nucleotides read TGTGCCACCAGTGATCGTTCGGGTCCCGGTACTGAAGCTTTCTTT. Translating it yields CATSDRSGPGTEAFF. The chain joins TRBV10-3 to TRBJ1-1; D gene uncertain. The CDR3 has 15 amino acids. CDR1 and CDR2 from the germline V gene are ENHRY and SYGVKD.